Here is one TCR beta chain with its context. This clonotype came up many times. Its antigen has not been determined. The input lacks base qualities; no much larger clone sits a single base away. Libraries came from 5' RACE. The sample was run on an Illumina HiSeq 2500. The second PCR ran for roughly 6 to 11 cycles and used a J-beta primer mix along with a sample-barcoded 5' primer. A template-switch 5' adaptor carrying 12 random nucleotides introduced a unique molecular identifier onto each TCR beta cDNA molecule. Each sample yielded at least 2.5 million CDR3-containing paired-end reads. The Mint cDNA synthesis kit, primed by a TRBC-specific oligonucleotide, was used to synthesize first-strand cDNA from all RNA. Following uracil-DNA glycosylase treatment, all cDNA underwent a first 18-cycle PCR with the universal primers M1SS and BC2_uni_R. For the original study's pipeline: Normalization of each sample was performed by random selection of 1 million high-quality reads, each carrying a distinct molecular identifier. Reads with shared molecular identifiers were discarded instead of being binned into consensus sequences. MiTCR, set to a Q25 quality threshold and the strictest error-elimination algorithm, was used for CDR3 identification, clonotype clustering and error correction. Lower-bound total TCR beta diversity was estimated with a nonparametric unseen species model using Euler transformation. The public reads were quality trimmed at Q25 with fastp and then assembled into clones with MiXCR by TCRdb, keeping productive beta chains. Under each unique CDR3 protein, matching rows form one entry showing the most common genes and DNA. It is TCRdb's table, rather than the study itself, that gives the V and J calls and clone size. The sample includes more than 800,000 distinct CDR3 sequences, with more than 25% observed a single time. The ten largest account for 15% to 20% of the sample.

The approximately 39 donors, aged about 6 to 100 years, were systemically healthy Caucasian individuals from Russia. Approximately 11 milliliters of peripheral blood were drawn from each donor into EDTA-treated Vacutainer tubes. Ficoll-Paque density-gradient centrifugation was used to isolate PBMCs, with at least 6 million per sample. Total RNA, at least 5 micrograms per sample, was extracted from PBMCs with Trizol reagent. For every donor, an aliquot of PBMCs went through flow cytometry to measure the percentages of naive CD45RAhigh/CD27high T cells. These data come from a study of blood T cells in healthy people across ages (dated by TCRdb to between 2014 and 2017). Regarding the study in general: In model experiments, template switching captured about one uniquely barcoded TCR beta cDNA molecule for every two T cells. To track age-related changes in TCR beta repertoire diversity, the study relied on deep sequencing normalized with unique cDNA molecular identifiers. The donors were split into four age groups: young (average around 17 years), middle-aged (39), aged (62) and long-lived (about 74). Donors of different ages were randomly distributed across sequencing lanes to avoid experimental bias. The study analyzed two additional independent replicas of 1 million unique cDNA reads from the same blood draw for two donors, one aged 18 to 29 and one aged 80 or older.

General findings and caveats noted by the study authors: Observed TCR beta diversity correlated strongly with the percentage of naive T cells measured by flow cytometry. Because the CMV infection status of the donors was unknown, age-related changes in expanded clonotypes may potentially have been confounded. As age increased, observed TCR beta diversity per million T cells dropped in a roughly linear way, and a significant reduction was already evident by age about 40. Compared with the aged group, more naive CD4+ T cells, fewer expanded clones and increased TCR diversity were shown by the long-lived group, suggesting age selection. Estimates of total diversity from one million sequenced T cells were regarded as lower bounds and underestimates. Conclusive comparison of naive and antigen-experienced compartments was prevented by the profiling of bulk unsorted PBMCs.

V drops 1 base and J drops 0 bases, leaving 11 bases in between. CDR1 and CDR2 (LNHNV, YYDKDF) derive from the germline V gene (reference sequence). Measured from the cysteine to the phenylalanine, the CDR3 is 16 residues long. Only the CDR3 region is kept as DNA, spanning 48 bases read in frame from base 1. The chain links TRBV15 with TRBJ2-3; a confident D gene designation cannot be given. The material sequenced was blood. The source of this sequence is a woman of 80 years or more in good health. The CDR3 loop reads CATSRGVRSSTDTQYF. The sequenced DNA: TGTGCCACCAGCAGAGGGGTTAGGTCTAGCACAGATACGCAGTATTTT. Beyond the CDR3, the reference TRBV15 and TRBJ2-3 genes provide the residues; the full variable domain reads: DAMVIQNPRYQVTQFGKPVTLSCSQTLNHNVMYWYQQKSSQAPKLLFHYYDKDFNNEADTPDNFQSRRPNTSFCFLDIRSPGLGDTAMYLCATSRGVRSSTDTQYFGPGTRLTVL.